This T cell receptor (beta chain) was profiled in a study of tumor and adjacent non-tumor tissue in lung cancer. Germline assignment: CDR1 SGHAT and CDR2 FQNNGV. The CDR3 covers 14 residues. About this clonotype itself: Its antigen is not identified. The junction shows a germline mismatch at one end, possibly a read error.

The library came from three nested PCR rounds adapted from ARM-PCR protocols. TCRdb itself ran the multiplex PCR reads through MiXCR, one entry per CDR3 protein. The sample records about 82,000 distinct CDR3 sequences, under 85% being singletons. RNA was extracted from bulk tissue without any cell sorting. Broader study findings: Tumor repertoires had a smaller top 100 clone share than normal lung.

Sequenced material: lung tumor tissue. V and J are TRBV11-2 and TRBJ1-1; D is unresolved. The sequence was collected from a woman aged 50 to 60 with non-small cell lung cancer. The CDR3 loop is CASSLQVLGTEAFF. The CDR3 DNA reads TGTGCCAGCAGCTTGCAAGTGCTGGGAACTGAAGCTTTCTTC.